This is a list of T cell receptor beta chains from one sample in a study of blood T cell repertoires in COVID-19. Clones were read by immunoSEQ multiplex PCR, and TCRdb kept only the in-frame ones, dropping some. The sample lists about 160,000 clones; 70% to 90% were seen once. Sequenced sample: peripheral blood. All receptors derive from a woman aged 45 to 65 with COVID-19, enrolled during active disease. Each CDR3 is given with its conserved first and last residue. The order of the fields is clone size, J gene, D gene, V gene, CDR3 DNA, CDR3 protein. D genes are given only for firm matches. The listing skips clone size in some rows; elsewhere it reads once, few, many or a size class.

clone_size: .
j_call: TRBJ1-2
d_call: TRBD1
v_call: TRBV7-2
cdr3_nt: TGTGCCAGCACCGAGGGTACATCGGGACAGGGTAACTATGGCTACACCTTC
cdr3_aa: CASTEGTSGQGNYGYTF

clone_size: .
j_call: TRBJ1-6
d_call: TRBD1
v_call: TRBV7-2
cdr3_nt: TGTGCCAGCAGCTCACGCAGGGGGGTCGACGGGTCACCCCTCCACTTT
cdr3_aa: CASSSRRGVDGSPLHF

clone_size: .
j_call: TRBJ2-5
d_call: TRBD2
v_call: TRBV5-4
cdr3_nt: TGTGCCAGCAGCTTGGCCGGGAGGGACGAGACCCAGTACTTC
cdr3_aa: CASSLAGRDETQYF

clone_size: once
j_call: TRBJ1-1
d_call: .
v_call: TRBV2
cdr3_nt: TGTGCCAGCACCGAGGCTGTGACTGAAGCTTTCTTT
cdr3_aa: CASTEAVTEAFF

clone_size: .
j_call: TRBJ2-1
d_call: TRBD2
v_call: TRBV5-1
cdr3_nt: TGCGCCAGCAGCTGGGGACTAGCGGGGGGCACCTACAATGAGCAGTTCTTC
cdr3_aa: CASSWGLAGGTYNEQFF

clone_size: once
j_call: TRBJ2-1
d_call: TRBD2
v_call: TRBV7-2
cdr3_nt: TGTGCCAGCCACCGACTAGCGGGGGGGCCGGATGAGCAGTTCTTC
cdr3_aa: CASHRLAGGPDEQFF

clone_size: few
j_call: TRBJ1-6
d_call: TRBD1
v_call: TRBV28
cdr3_nt: TGTGCCAGCAGCTCCGGGACAGGGGCGATAAATTCACCCCTCCACTTT
cdr3_aa: CASSSGTGAINSPLHF

clone_size: .
j_call: TRBJ2-5
d_call: .
v_call: TRBV7-9
cdr3_nt: TGTGCCAGCAGCCTTGGGCGGGGGCTTGGAATGGAGACCCAGTACTTC
cdr3_aa: CASSLGRGLGMETQYF

clone_size: .
j_call: TRBJ2-7
d_call: .
v_call: TRBV4-3
cdr3_nt: TGCGCCAGCAGCCAAGACTGGCAGGAAAAATCCTACGAGCAGTACTTC
cdr3_aa: CASSQDWQEKSYEQYF

clone_size: .
j_call: TRBJ2-5
d_call: .
v_call: TRBV7-2
cdr3_nt: TGTGCCAGCAGCTTTTTCAGCCAAGAGACCCAGTACTTC
cdr3_aa: CASSFFSQETQYF

clone_size: .
j_call: TRBJ2-7
d_call: .
v_call: TRBV14
cdr3_nt: TGTGCCAGCAGCCAAGGTCGGGCTAGCCAGCCCTACGAGCAGTACTTC
cdr3_aa: CASSQGRASQPYEQYF

clone_size: .
j_call: TRBJ2-2
d_call: TRBD1
v_call: TRBV14
cdr3_nt: TGTGCCAGCAGCCAAGAGGGACAGGGGGTCCCTAACACCGGGGAGCTGTTTTTT
cdr3_aa: CASSQEGQGVPNTGELFF

clone_size: .
j_call: TRBJ2-1
d_call: TRBD1
v_call: TRBV19
cdr3_nt: TGTGCCAGTAGTACTCGGGACAGGGTGAACAATGAGCAGTTCTTC
cdr3_aa: CASSTRDRVNNEQFF

clone_size: .
j_call: TRBJ1-2
d_call: .
v_call: TRBV29-1
cdr3_nt: TGCAGCGTCGAGGGCGGGCGAGGACCAAGTAACTATGGCTACACCTTC
cdr3_aa: CSVEGGRGPSNYGYTF

clone_size: .
j_call: TRBJ2-3
d_call: TRBD2
v_call: TRBV7-6
cdr3_nt: TGTGCCAGCAGCTTAGCGCCTCTACTAGCGGGGAGCACAGATACGCAGTATTTT
cdr3_aa: CASSLAPLLAGSTDTQYF

clone_size: .
j_call: TRBJ2-1
d_call: TRBD1
v_call: TRBV13
cdr3_nt: TGTGCCAGCAGCTCGACAGGGAGCTCCTACAATGAGCAGTTCTTC
cdr3_aa: CASSSTGSSYNEQFF

clone_size: .
j_call: TRBJ1-5
d_call: .
v_call: TRBV28
cdr3_nt: TGTGCCAGCAGTCTGGGACCGGACAGACCCAATCAGCCCCAGCATTTT
cdr3_aa: CASSLGPDRPNQPQHF

clone_size: .
j_call: TRBJ2-6
d_call: TRBD2
v_call: TRBV18
cdr3_nt: TGTGCCAGCTCACCAACCGGGACTAGCGGGTCTGGGGCCAACGTCCTGACTTTC
cdr3_aa: CASSPTGTSGSGANVLTF

clone_size: .
j_call: TRBJ1-5
d_call: TRBD1
v_call: TRBV28
cdr3_nt: TGTGCCAGCAGTCCAGGGGGCAGCAATCAGCCCCAGCATTTT
cdr3_aa: CASSPGGSNQPQHF

clone_size: once
j_call: TRBJ2-5
d_call: TRBD2
v_call: TRBV19
cdr3_nt: TGTGCCAGTCAACCCGAGGGGCGGGGGGCGAGAGAGACCCAGTACTTC
cdr3_aa: CASQPEGRGARETQYF

clone_size: .
j_call: TRBJ2-3
d_call: TRBD2
v_call: TRBV11-2
cdr3_nt: TGTGCCAGCAGCCCCAGTCTAGCGGGGGGGCTGTGGGGCACAGATACGCAGTATTTT
cdr3_aa: CASSPSLAGGLWGTDTQYF

clone_size: once
j_call: TRBJ1-5
d_call: .
v_call: TRBV28
cdr3_nt: TGTGCCAGCAGTCTACTATATCAGCCCCAGCATTTT
cdr3_aa: CASSLLYQPQHF

clone_size: .
j_call: TRBJ1-1
d_call: .
v_call: TRBV3-1/TRBV3-2
cdr3_nt: TGTGCCAGCAGCCAAGGCGAGGTTTTCTTT
cdr3_aa: CASSQGEVFF

clone_size: .
j_call: TRBJ2-7
d_call: .
v_call: TRBV14
cdr3_nt: TGTGCCAGCAGCCAAGCTAGCCGAGAGCAGTACTTC
cdr3_aa: CASSQASREQYF

clone_size: .
j_call: TRBJ2-5
d_call: TRBD1
v_call: TRBV4-1
cdr3_nt: TGCGCCAGCAGCCATACATACAGAGAAGGGACAGGGAAAGAAGAGACCCAGTACTTC
cdr3_aa: CASSHTYREGTGKEETQYF

clone_size: .
j_call: TRBJ2-7
d_call: .
v_call: TRBV7-9
cdr3_nt: TGTGCCAGCAGCTTAGATGTGCTAGCGATCCACGAGCAGTACTTC
cdr3_aa: CASSLDVLAIHEQYF

clone_size: .
j_call: TRBJ2-7
d_call: .
v_call: TRBV3-1/TRBV3-2
cdr3_nt: TGTGCCAGCAGCCAGCGAACAGCCTACGAGCAGTACTTC
cdr3_aa: CASSQRTAYEQYF

clone_size: .
j_call: TRBJ1-3
d_call: TRBD1
v_call: TRBV13
cdr3_nt: TGTGCCAGCACCTCCGGGACAGGGAAAACTGGAAACACCATATATTTT
cdr3_aa: CASTSGTGKTGNTIYF

clone_size: .
j_call: TRBJ2-1
d_call: TRBD2
v_call: TRBV5-4
cdr3_nt: TGTGCCAGCAGCCCGGGGACTAGCGGTTACAATGAGCAGTTCTTC
cdr3_aa: CASSPGTSGYNEQFF

clone_size: .
j_call: TRBJ2-1
d_call: TRBD1
v_call: TRBV24-1
cdr3_nt: TGTGCCACCAGTGACTCAAAGGGGGCTGGGTCCTACAATGAGCAGTTCTTC
cdr3_aa: CATSDSKGAGSYNEQFF

clone_size: .
j_call: TRBJ2-1
d_call: .
v_call: TRBV7-2
cdr3_nt: TGTGCCAGCAGCTCCCCGGTGCAGGGTGAGCAGTTCTTC
cdr3_aa: CASSSPVQGEQFF